This T cell receptor beta chain was identified in a study of early T cells in non-severe SARS-CoV-2 infection. Study in general: Unsorted whole-blood RNA was sequenced in bulk, leaving chains unpaired.

For this clonotype: Antigen: not known.

cDNA molecules, individually, were tagged with unique molecular identifiers. TCRdb recomputed calls from the 5' RACE reads with MiXCR, one row per CDR3 protein. This table has approximately 66,000 distinct CDR3 sequences, approximately 12% appearing once. Whole-study findings and limits: VDJdb matches were skewed toward anti-spike CD8 T cell responses.

Sequences were obtained from whole blood. The sequence was obtained from an adult who was a healthcare worker with PCR-confirmed SARS-CoV-2 infection or an uninfected control (not recorded which).

CDR3 bases: TGTGCCAGCAGCAAAGCCGGGACAGGGTACGAGCAGTACTTC. It yields the protein CASSKAGTGYEQYF. The V gene is TRBV7-2, the J gene TRBJ2-7, with TRBD1 matching 9 bases. The length of the CDR3 is 14 residues. Germline CDR1 is SGHTA and CDR2 is FQGNSA. V shed 5 bases and J 4 bases; nucleotides not matched to a gene: 6.